This T cell receptor (beta chain) was retrieved from a study of OX40 agonist ivuxolimab in advanced cancers. Study-wide results and limits: CD4+ and CD8+ blood T cells expanded clonally by week 6 at 0.1 to 3.0 mg/kg.

As to this clone: What it binds is not known.

From germline, CDR1 is MNHEY and CDR2 SVGAGI. Trimming pared 0 bases from V and 3 bases from J, leaving 11 bases between. The CDR3 has 15 amino acids. The assay was immunoSEQ multiplex PCR, and TCRdb's table has in-frame clones only and misses some. This sample has 25,000 or so clones, with around 90% found just once. This rearrangement joins TRBV6-5 to TRBJ1-1, with no clear D. Sample: CD4+ or CD8+ T cells sorted from blood, taken in a trial of the OX40 agonist ivuxolimab. The receptor was derived from an adult with an advanced solid tumor such as melanoma, head and neck, liver or kidney cancer. CDR3 residues: CASSYSGILDTEAFF. CDR3 in DNA: TGTGCCAGCAGTTACTCGGGGATATTGGACACTGAAGCTTTCTTT.